This T cell receptor (beta chain) emerged from a study of identical twins. The CDR3 extends over 12 amino acids. The germline gives CDR1 MNHNS, CDR2 SASEGT. With 11 bases removed from V and 1 base from J, the gap between germline ends came to 11 bases. Template switching, a step in the protocol, added a universal primer site, and cDNA carried unique molecular identifiers. Each CDR3 protein is one row after TCRdb ran MiXCR on the 5' RACE reads. The table shows roughly 690,000 distinct CDR3 sequences, with around 20% occurring only once. Many counts were recorded for this clonotype. What it recognizes is unknown. General study findings and limits: Out-of-frame alpha sequences shared between twins exhibited an excess of low generation probability.

The sample was also reused in another study, on T cells expressing NK-cell markers. From that paper: Seven of the eight sequenced donors were HCMV-seropositive; one was seronegative. There were four donors in whom these clonotypes also led the CD3+CD56-NKG2C+ fraction.

Sample: PBMCs. The receptor comes from a woman in her late teens or twenties in good health. The V call is TRBV6-1, the J call TRBJ1-1; D unclear. The CDR3 protein is CAGRFSNTEAFF. Written as DNA, the CDR3 is TGTGCCGGGAGGTTCTCGAACACTGAAGCTTTCTTT.